This T cell receptor (beta chain) appears in the sequencing data of a study of T cell responses to AZD1222 COVID-19 vaccine. The method was immunoSEQ multiplex PCR; TCRdb's version includes in-frame clones alone and lacks a portion of them. The sample shows over 45,000 clones, approximately 86% of them seen only once. The receptor was derived from an adult in good health. The material was peripheral blood, obtained on day 0 of AZD1222 vaccination.

The CDR3 coding sequence is TGTGCCAGCAGTTTATCGGAGACAGGGGATGCACCCCTCCACTTT. Protein sequence: CASSLSETGDAPLHF. V and J are TRBV27 and TRBJ1-6; TRBD1 agrees at 8 bases. Germline lookup yields CDR1 MNHEY and CDR2 SMNVEV (reference sequence). The CDR3 sequence is 15 residues long. V was pared by 0 bases and J by 11 bases, with 6 bases of the junction left unmatched.